The 25 T cell receptor beta chains below come from one sample, sequenced in a study of response to subunit inactivated influenza vaccine. TCRdb fed the RT-PCR reads into MiXCR, producing one record per CDR3 protein. The sample records just under 550,000 distinct CDR3 sequences, roughly 23% being singletons. These data are also associated with another study on T cells expressing NK-cell markers. From that study: TCR beta cDNA was generated via 5'RACE template switching incorporating UMIs.

The sequencing used CD4+ T cells sorted from PBMCs, collected less than 13 days after vaccination. The origin of the receptors is a man aged 45-65 years who received an inactivated influenza vaccine.

This clonotype appeared a few times. The chain links TRBV28 to TRBJ1-2, with TRBD1 as a possible D gene (5 bases). This CDR3 is 17 amino acids long. The V gene's germline CDR1 is MDHEN and CDR2 SYDVKM. The V and J ends lost 1 base and 1 base respectively, with 16 bases between them. CDR3: CASSLSGPLGGNYGYTF. For the CDR3, the DNA is TGTGCCAGCAGTTTATCTGGGCCTCTCGGGGGTAACTATGGCTACACCTTC.

The V gene is TRBV28, the J gene TRBJ1-5; D call uncertain. The CDR3 loop spans 14 amino acids. Germline CDR1 is MDHEN and CDR2 is SYDVKM. Trimming shortened V by 7 bases and J by 1 base, and 11 bases separated the two germline ends. DNA of the CDR3: TGTGCCAGCAACTCCGGCGGGAGCAATCAGCCCCAGCATTTT. It codes for CASNSGGSNQPQHF.

This clonotype showed up just a few times. This rearrangement joins TRBV29-1 to TRBJ2-7, with 7 bases aligning to TRBD1. The CDR3 runs 13 residues. V trimming: 6 bases; J trimming: 1 base; junction bases outside the gene matches: 6. Per germline, CDR1 SQVTM and CDR2 ANQGSEA. CDR3 bases: TGCAGCGTCCTCGGGACAGCTTCCTACGAGCAGTACTTC. This codes for CSVLGTASYEQYF.

The chain uses TRBV11-2 and TRBJ2-6, with 16 nucleotides matching TRBD2. V lost 5 bases and J lost 0; bases outside the gene matches: 13. The CDR3 is made up of 22 amino acids. The germline V gene encodes CDR1 SGHAT and CDR2 FQNNGV. In DNA form, the CDR3 reads TGTGCCAGCAGCGTTAGACAGGGGACTAGCGGGGGGGCTACCTCTGGGGCCAACGTCCTGACTTTC. Encoded protein: CASSVRQGTSGGATSGANVLTF.

In this sample, this clonotype turned up a few times. This chain joins TRBV14 and TRBJ2-5, with 9 nucleotides matching TRBD2. There are 16 residues in the CDR3. Per germline, CDR1 SGHDN and CDR2 FVKESK. Trimming removed 4 bases from V and 5 bases from J; junction bases left unmatched: 11. The CDR3 coding sequence is TGTGCCAGCAGCCCCTTGGGTAGCGGGGGCCATGAGACCCAGTACTTC. The encoded protein is CASSPLGSGGHETQYF.

This sequence joins TRBV6-1 and TRBJ1-5, with 8 bases identical to TRBD1. This CDR3 is built from 15 residues. V shed 8 bases and J 6 bases; nucleotides not matched to a gene: 12. Germline V gene data show CDR1 as MNHNS and CDR2 as SASEGT. The CDR3 reads CASSARTGRSQPQHF. The CDR3 DNA is TGTGCCAGCTCGGCAAGGACAGGGCGGAGTCAGCCCCAGCATTTT.

This sequence joins TRBV6-2 or TRBV6-3 and TRBJ2-7, with TRBD2 identical over 10 bases. Germline V CDR1 and CDR2: MNHEY, SVGEGT. The CDR3 has 15 residues. Losses at the gene ends were 5 bases for V and 6 bases for J; bases not matched to a gene: 10. CDR3 residues: CASSTPEREGGEQYF. In DNA, the CDR3 is TGTGCCAGCAGTACCCCCGAGCGGGAGGGTGGCGAGCAGTACTTC.

The rearrangement links TRBV24-1 to TRBJ2-5; D is perhaps TRBD1 (5 bases). Trimming removed 2 bases at V and 5 bases at J, with 8 bases between. CDR3 length: 13 residues. Germline V gene data show CDR1 as KGHDR and CDR2 as SFDVKD. This chain's CDR3 is CATSDSYRETQYF. The CDR3 nucleotides are TGTGCCACCAGTGATTCTTACAGGGAGACCCAGTACTTC.

The chain links TRBV20-1 to TRBJ2-7; the D is unclear. Germline V lookup: CDR1 DFQATT, CDR2 SNEGSKA (reference sequence). Trimming removed 2 bases from V and 4 bases from J, with 9 bases in between. The CDR3 has 12 amino acids. As DNA, the CDR3 is TGCAGTGCTAGACTGTCCTTTTACGAGCAGTACTTC. Translating it yields CSARLSFYEQYF.

The chain employs TRBV3-1 and TRBJ2-7; no clear D. V was trimmed by 0 bases and J by 6 bases, leaving 12 bases between them. CDR1 is LGHDT, CDR2 YNNKEL, per germline (reference sequence). There are 14 residues in the CDR3. The CDR3 DNA reads TGTGCCAGCAGCCAAGATACGAGAAGGTTCGAGCAGTACTTC. Protein: CASSQDTRRFEQYF.

In its sample, this clonotype was seen a few times. The chain links TRBV28 to TRBJ2-2; 7 positions agree with TRBD2. The trim removed 3 bases at V and 1 base at J, leaving 8 bases unmatched. The CDR3 is 17 residues long. Looked up from germline, CDR1 is MDHEN and CDR2 is SYDVKM. The CDR3, as DNA: TGTGCCAGCAGTTTGGGCGGGAGCGTTTGGAACACCGGGGAGCTGTTTTTT. Translation: CASSLGGSVWNTGELFF.

This chain uses TRBV10-3 with TRBJ2-7, with 9 bases aligning to TRBD2. Germline CDR1 is ENHRY and CDR2 is SYGVKD. This CDR3 spans 14 amino acids. Trimming took 5 bases from V and 5 from J; bases not matched to a gene: 7. The CDR3 sequence is CAISFSGRSNEQYF. The CDR3, as DNA: TGTGCCATCAGTTTTAGCGGGAGAAGCAACGAGCAGTACTTC.

The chain employs TRBV12-3 or TRBV12-4 and TRBJ2-7; tentatively, D is TRBD1 (6 bases). This CDR3 has 14 residues. V was clipped by 6 bases and J by 0 bases, with 12 bases between them. In DNA form, the CDR3 reads TGTGCCAGCAGGGTAGACAGGAGCTCCTACGAGCAGTACTTC. Encoded protein: CASRVDRSSYEQYF.

This sequence joins TRBV12-3 or TRBV12-4 and TRBJ1-5, with D maybe TRBD1 (5 bases). The CDR3 consists of 17 residues. The V end lost 1 base, the J end lost 0 bases, and 13 bases lay between the germline ends. This chain's CDR3 is CASSLGGARSSNQPQHF. In DNA, the CDR3 is TGTGCCAGCAGTTTAGGAGGGGCTCGGAGTAGCAATCAGCCCCAGCATTTT.

The V gene is TRBV6-1, the J gene TRBJ2-7; D gene uncertain. Germline CDR1 reads MNHNS; CDR2 reads SASEGT. The CDR3 consists of 14 residues. Trimming pared 7 bases from V and 5 bases from J, leaving 18 bases between. Here the CDR3 reads CASKPREVADEQYF. DNA of the CDR3: TGTGCCAGCAAACCAAGAGAAGTCGCGGACGAGCAGTACTTC.

V usage is TRBV6-2 or TRBV6-3 and J usage is TRBJ2-2, with D hard to call. This CDR3 spans 15 amino acids. Trimming left V 8 bases short and J 1 base short, with 14 bases between. Germline loops: CDR1 MNHEY, CDR2 SVGEGT. CDR3 bases: TGTGCCAGCCGTCCAGGCCCCCTGAACACCGGGGAGCTGTTTTTT. This sequence encodes CASRPGPLNTGELFF.

This clonotype has more than one count but fewer than ten. The V and J genes are TRBV7-3 and TRBJ2-3; D may be TRBD2 (6 bases). V shed 8 bases and J shed 5 bases, with 14 bases lying between them. The CDR3 is 13 residues long. From germline, CDR1 is SGHTA and CDR2 FQGTGA. The CDR3 nucleotides read TGTGCCAGCGCGGAGGGCCGGGGAGATACGCAGTATTTT. Protein: CASAEGRGDTQYF.

V is TRBV9 and J is TRBJ2-2; 7 bases fit TRBD2. J was trimmed by 7 bases and V by 4 bases; bases with no gene match: 19. Germline V CDR1 and CDR2: SGDLS, YYNGEE. This CDR3 is built from 18 residues. CDR3 coding DNA: TGTGCCAGCAGCTTCGGGACTACCTCGGGATGGAATATCGGGGAGCTGTTTTTT. This sequence encodes CASSFGTTSGWNIGELFF. Together with reference TRBV9 and TRBJ2-2, the CDR3 gives the full variable domain: DSGVTQTPKHLITATGQRVTLRCSPRSGDLSVYWYQQSLDQGLQFLIQYYNGEERAKGNILERFSAQQFPDLHSELNLSSLELGDSALYFCASSFGTTSGWNIGELFFGEGSRLTVL.

CDR3 in DNA: TGTGCCAGCAGCCAAGACTGGCCATTCGGGACCCAGTACTTC. It encodes CASSQDWPFGTQYF. The chain has TRBV3-1 and TRBJ2-5; D not certain. The V end lost 0 bases, the J end lost 7 bases, and 12 bases lay between the germline ends. The CDR3 has 14 amino acids. Germline V gene lookup returns CDR1 LGHDT and CDR2 YNNKEL (reference sequence).

This chain uses TRBV7-2 with TRBJ2-4, with 10 bases that match TRBD1. V was clipped by 3 bases and J by 10 bases; unmatched bases: 6. This CDR3 comprises 14 residues. Per germline, CDR1 SGHTA and CDR2 FQGNSA. The CDR3 loop reads CASSFWTGGGIQYF. As DNA, the CDR3 is TGTGCCAGCAGCTTTTGGACAGGGGGTGGTATTCAGTACTTC.

This sequence joins TRBV7-7 and TRBJ2-2, with 10 bases matching TRBD1. Trimming took 5 bases from V and 1 from J; bases not matched to a gene: 4. Germline V gene sequence: CDR1 SSHAT, CDR2 FNYEAQ (reference sequence). The CDR3 length is 16 residues. Here the CDR3 DNA reads TGTGCCAGCAGCGAGAGGACAGGGGGGAACACCGGGGAGCTGTTTTTT. Translation: CASSERTGGNTGELFF.

The J gene is TRBJ2-1, the V gene TRBV7-9; D is perhaps TRBD1 or TRBD2 (5 bases each). From germline, CDR1 is SEHNR and CDR2 FQNEAQ (reference sequence). This CDR3 comprises 16 residues. With 5 bases removed from V and 0 bases from J, the gap between germline ends came to 14 bases. In DNA form, the CDR3 reads TGTGCCAGCAGCCCGGTGTGGGGGAGCTCCTACAATGAGCAGTTCTTC. Encoded protein: CASSPVWGSSYNEQFF.

The table lists this clonotype with many counts. The rearrangement joins TRBV6-1 to TRBJ1-1; tentative D call: TRBD1 (6 bases). Trimming shortened V by 6 bases and J by 5 bases, and 13 bases separated the two germline ends. CDR1 and CDR2 from the germline V gene are MNHNS and SASEGT. This CDR3 is built from 13 residues. The DNA for the CDR3 is TGTGCCAGCAGGGGGGGCGGGAGTACTGAAGCTTTCTTT. It encodes CASRGGGSTEAFF.

The chain is built from TRBV11-1 and TRBJ2-5; 10 bases agree with TRBD1. CDR1 and CDR2 from the germline V gene are SGHAT and FQDESV (reference sequence). This CDR3 region has 16 residues. Trimming cost V 4 bases and J 9 bases; bases outside gene matches: 14. CDR3 protein: CASSYSNLRTGGAQYF. In nucleotides, the CDR3 is TGTGCCAGCAGCTACTCAAACCTAAGGACAGGGGGTGCCCAGTACTTC.

The V and J genes are TRBV12-3 or TRBV12-4 and TRBJ1-2; D possibly corresponds to TRBD1 (5 bases). Trimming stripped 7 bases from V and 4 bases from J, with 13 bases between. CDR3 length equals 13 residues. CDR3 bases: TGTGCCAGCACTCTAAGGGGTGCCTATGGCTACACCTTC. Translation gives CASTLRGAYGYTF.